In its sample, the clone carrying this T cell receptor (beta chain) was seen once. With V trimmed by 4 bases and J by 4 bases, 4 bases remained unmatched. This CDR3 spans 15 amino acids. Germline values: CDR1 MNHEY, CDR2 SMNVEV (reference sequence). Profiling relied on immunoSEQ multiplex PCR, and the TCRdb table lists in-frame clones only, not all of them. The data contain roughly 100,000 clones, roughly 91% of them seen just once; the ten biggest clones take up under 8.5%. This entry is derived from a study of blood T cell repertoires in COVID-19. Specimen: peripheral blood. The sequence was obtained from a man between 18 and 29 years old with COVID-19, enrolled during active disease. This chain connects TRBV27 to TRBJ2-1; 10 nucleotides match TRBD1. This CDR3 reads CASSSGDRGYNEQFF. CDR3 nucleotides: TGTGCCAGCAGTTCCGGGGACAGGGGATACAATGAGCAGTTCTTC.